This TCR beta chain was found in a study of shared clonotypes between healthy human individuals. Study findings and constraints: Lower generation probabilities were found for non-shared clonotypes than for those shared by all four donors. For naive CD4 cells, roughly 5% of clonotypes were shared across a few donors.

Each replicate PCR on the sorted subsets used about 0.2 ug DNA (about 30,000 T cell genomes). Original analysis: As immunoSEQ supplied junction-only sequences (without quality scores), filtering differed. Produced via immunoSEQ multiplex PCR; TCRdb's table is partial and in-frame only. For V, J and clone size, that table is used; D and trimming come from the DNA. The data show about 2.3 million clones, with approximately 95% seen just once and around 0.4% held by the top ten. The V and J ends lost 3 bases and 8 bases, in that order; junction bases with no gene match: 12. Germline V gene data show CDR1 as LNHNV and CDR2 as YYDKDF (reference sequence). The CDR3 contains 17 residues. Points on this clone: Its antigen remains unidentified.

Sequencing was carried out using naive CD4+ T cells from PBMCs. The subset denotes: CD45RA+ positively selected. The chain combines TRBV15 with TRBJ2-4; the match to TRBD1 covers 11 bases. This TCR derives from a man between 18 and 35 years old in good health. Some clones in this sample may be carry-over from other donors' samples. For the CDR3, the DNA is TGTGCCACCAGCAGGGCACCCGGGACAGGGGGAATTGACATTCAGTACTTC. It specifies CATSRAPGTGGIDIQYF.